This T cell receptor beta chain is drawn from a study of CD8 T cells in Susac syndrome. With random hexamers, reverse transcription was performed on about 0.45 to 1 ug of RNA. The TCR beta CDR3 was amplified by immunoSEQ multiplex PCR across 54 Vbeta, 13 Jbeta. TCRdb processed the immunoSEQ multiplex PCR reads anew with MiXCR; each CDR3 protein has one entry. The table records about 180,000 distinct CDR3 sequences, 90% to 97% of them present only once. V lost 3 bases, J lost 3 bases, and 2 bases stayed unmatched. Germline CDR1 LGHDT, CDR2 YNNKEL (reference sequence). CDR3 length: 14 residues. This clonotype was recorded only once.

The sample consisted of CD4+ T cells from PBMCs. The V and J genes are TRBV3-1 and TRBJ2-5; 9 nucleotides align to TRBD2. This receptor was identified in a human donor with multiple sclerosis. The CDR3 DNA reads TGTGCCAGCAGCCAGACTAGCGGAAAAGAGACCCAGTACTTC. The encoded protein is CASSQTSGKETQYF.